The clone carrying this T cell receptor (beta chain) was recorded a few times. Its target is unknown. This sample is part of a study of siplizumab effects on memory and regulatory T cells. Repertoires were generated with immunoSEQ multiplex PCR, while TCRdb's copy carries only in-frame clones and drops some. Of fewer than 7,500 clones in the sample, around 34% were seen once. Coculturing of the mixed lymphocyte reaction cells was performed at 37°C for 6 to 7 days. Sequencing used CFSE-low (dividing) CD8+ T cells sorted from an allogeneic mixed lymphocyte reaction. This clonotype was obtained from a human donor in good health; the cells came from an allogeneic mixed lymphocyte reaction.

CDR3 coding DNA: TGTGCCAGCAGCTTAAGTCCATCCTACGAGCAGTACTTC. It is translated as CASSLSPSYEQYF. This chain connects TRBV5-4 to TRBJ2-7, with D unresolved. Germline assignment: CDR1 SGHNT and CDR2 YYREEE (reference sequence). V was trimmed by 2 bases and J by 1 base, leaving 7 bases between them. This CDR3 is 13 amino acids long. The full variable domain, with the rest looked up from reference TRBV5-4 and TRBJ2-7, is ETGVTQSPTHLIKTRGQQVTLRCSSQSGHNTVSWYQQALGQGPQFIFQYYREEENGRGNFPPRFSGLQFPNYSSELNVNALELDDSALYLCASSLSPSYEQYFGPGTRLTVT.